The rows below give T cell receptor beta chains drawn from one sample of a study of shared clonotypes between healthy human individuals. Assay used: immunoSEQ multiplex PCR; TCRdb lists only in-frame clones, some missing. The table records approximately 2,000,000 clones, 92% of them present only once. The material sequenced was naive CD4+ T cells from PBMCs. All receptors derive from a man in his late teens or twenties in good health. Some clones in this sample may be carry-over from other donors' samples. Both conserved end residues are part of each CDR3. The order of the fields is V gene, J gene, CDR3 length, D gene, CDR3 protein, CDR3 DNA. The D gene is left open where the match is weak.

>TRBV2|TRBJ2-5|14|TRBD2
CASRGGAPWETQYF
TGTGCCTCCCGCGGGGGGGCGCCCTGGGAGACCCAGTACTTC
>TRBV13|TRBJ2-7|17|.
CASSLFGGGDSSYEQYF
TGTGCCAGCAGCTTATTCGGGGGAGGCGACAGCTCCTACGAGCAGTACTTC
>TRBV27|TRBJ1-5|16|.
CASSIRGKDSNQPQHF
TGTGCCAGCAGTATCAGGGGTAAGGATAGCAATCAGCCCCAGCATTTT
>TRBV5-1|TRBJ2-2|16|TRBD2
CASSRGTSSYAGELFF
TGCGCCAGCAGCCGCGGGACTAGCAGTTACGCCGGGGAGCTGTTTTTT
>TRBV4-2|TRBJ2-3|20|TRBD2
CASSQEGTGTSGGSTDTQYF
TGTGCCAGCAGCCAAGAGGGGACCGGGACTAGCGGGGGAAGCACAGATACGCAGTATTTT
>TRBV25-1|TRBJ1-5|12|.
CASSTGPGAQHF
TGTGCCAGCAGTACAGGGCCAGGAGCCCAGCATTTT
>TRBV27|TRBJ2-5|12|.
CASSSPGGTQYF
TGTGCCAGCAGCTCCCCCGGTGGGACCCAGTACTTC
>TRBV14|TRBJ1-2|14|.
CASSQLARGGGYTF
TGTGCCAGCAGCCAGCTCGCAAGGGGGGGAGGCTACACCTTC
>TRBV19|TRBJ2-7|16|TRBD2
CASSQGLAGVFNEQYF
TGTGCCAGTAGTCAGGGACTAGCGGGAGTATTCAACGAGCAGTACTTC
>TRBV27|TRBJ1-1|14|.
CASSYYRGNTEAFF
TGTGCCAGCAGTTACTATAGGGGTAACACTGAAGCTTTCTTT
>TRBV19|TRBJ2-7|14|TRBD1
CASSNRGLNYEQYF
TGTGCCAGTAGTAACAGGGGGTTAAACTACGAGCAGTACTTC
>TRBV14|TRBJ2-4|17|.
CASSQSSSGGGGNIQYF
TGTGCCAGCAGCCAGTCGTCTAGCGGAGGGGGAGGAAACATTCAGTACTTC
>TRBV28|TRBJ2-7|14|.
CASNVGGFSYEQYF
TGTGCCAGCAACGTAGGTGGGTTCTCCTACGAGCAGTACTTC
>TRBV7-9|TRBJ2-1|17|TRBD1
CASSQHTGGYRNLEQFF
TGTGCCAGCAGCCAACACACAGGGGGCTATAGGAACTTGGAGCAGTTCTTC
>TRBV19|TRBJ2-7|14|.
CASSPRDPTGEQYF
TGTGCCAGTAGTCCCCGGGACCCTACGGGGGAGCAGTACTTC
>TRBV7-7|TRBJ2-2|13|.
CASSPTSTGELFF
TGTGCCAGCAGCCCCACCTCCACCGGGGAGCTGTTTTTT
>TRBV5-1|TRBJ1-1|15|TRBD1
CASGFGGQGSSEAFF
TGCGCCAGCGGATTCGGAGGACAGGGGAGTTCTGAAGCTTTCTTT
>TRBV5-1|TRBJ2-1|13|.
CASSLEYYNEQFF
TGCGCCAGCAGCTTGGAGTACTACAATGAGCAGTTCTTC
>TRBV19|TRBJ1-5|12|.
CASSLLNQPQHF
TGTGCCAGTAGTCTTCTCAATCAGCCCCAGCATTTT
>TRBV6-7|TRBJ1-5|15|.
CASSYYRQRNQPQHF
TGTGCCAGCAGTTACTACAGGCAGCGCAATCAGCCCCAGCATTTT
>TRBV28|TRBJ2-7|15|TRBD1
CASSPWDRGLFEQYF
TGTGCCAGCAGTCCCTGGGACAGGGGGCTTTTCGAGCAGTACTTC
>TRBV25-1|TRBJ2-4|12|TRBD1
CASKGQENIQYF
TGTGCCAGCAAGGGACAGGAAAACATTCAGTACTTC
>TRBV6-5|TRBJ1-2|16|.
CASSYLLAGSNYGYTF
TGTGCCAGCAGTTACCTACTCGCGGGGAGTAACTATGGCTACACCTTC
>TRBV21-1|TRBJ2-5|15|.
CASSSGTRSQETQYF
TGTGCCAGCAGCAGTGGGACCCGGAGCCAGGAGACCCAGTACTTC
>TRBV7-3|TRBJ1-1|17|.
CASSLGPGRGLNTEAFF
TGTGCCAGCAGCTTAGGCCCGGGCCGGGGCCTGAACACTGAAGCTTTCTTT